This T cell receptor beta chain emerged from a study of blood T cell repertoires in COVID-19. Whole-study context: Acute and convalescent COVID-19 specimens originated in the United States, Italy and Spain. PBMCs, B-cell-depleted T cells, or T cells were the source of the cDNA or gDNA that made up the material.

V lost 5 bases and J lost 0, with 12 bases in between. The CDR3 length is 15 residues. Germline V gives CDR1 SGHNT, CDR2 YENEEA. As handled by the study authors: For nucleated cells, counts were estimated from reference gene primer amplification. Using immunoSEQ multiplex PCR, the repertoire was profiled, and TCRdb retains in-frame clones only, with some absent. Clone size and V and J calls were adopted from that table, with D and trimming inferred from the DNA. The data show tens of thousands of clones, with over 75% seen just once and roughly an eighth held by the top ten. This receptor was identified in a woman aged 55-70 years with active COVID-19. The specimen sequenced was peripheral blood. V and J are TRBV11-3 and TRBJ2-3; weak D call: TRBD2 (6 bases). In DNA form, the CDR3 reads TGTGCCAGCAGCACGGGAGAAACTAGCACAGATACGCAGTATTTT. Amino acids: CASSTGETSTDTQYF.